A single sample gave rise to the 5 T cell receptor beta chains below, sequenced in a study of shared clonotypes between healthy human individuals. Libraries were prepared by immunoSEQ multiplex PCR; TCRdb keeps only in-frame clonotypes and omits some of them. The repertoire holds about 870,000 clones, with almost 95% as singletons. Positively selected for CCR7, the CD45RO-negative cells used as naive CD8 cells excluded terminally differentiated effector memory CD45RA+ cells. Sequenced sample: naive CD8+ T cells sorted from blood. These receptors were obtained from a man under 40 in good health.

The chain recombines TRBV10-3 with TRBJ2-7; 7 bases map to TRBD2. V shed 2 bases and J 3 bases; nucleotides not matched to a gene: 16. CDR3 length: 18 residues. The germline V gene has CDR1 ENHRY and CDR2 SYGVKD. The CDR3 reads CAISEPGGLETRSYEQYF. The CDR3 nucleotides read TGTGCCATCAGTGAGCCGGGGGGACTCGAGACTAGGAGCTACGAGCAGTACTTC.

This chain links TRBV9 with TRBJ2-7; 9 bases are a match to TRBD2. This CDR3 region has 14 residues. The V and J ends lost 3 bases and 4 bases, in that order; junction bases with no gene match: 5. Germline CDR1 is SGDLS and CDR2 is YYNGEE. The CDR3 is CASSAGTSTYEQYF. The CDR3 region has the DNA TGTGCCAGCAGCGCCGGGACTAGCACTTACGAGCAGTACTTC.

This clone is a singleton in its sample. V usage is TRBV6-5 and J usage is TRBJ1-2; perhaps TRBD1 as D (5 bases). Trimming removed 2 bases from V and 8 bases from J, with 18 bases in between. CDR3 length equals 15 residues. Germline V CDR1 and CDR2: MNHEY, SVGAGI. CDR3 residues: CASSYLPRDREGYTF. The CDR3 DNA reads TGTGCCAGCAGTTACCTCCCCCGGGACCGCGAAGGCTACACCTTC.

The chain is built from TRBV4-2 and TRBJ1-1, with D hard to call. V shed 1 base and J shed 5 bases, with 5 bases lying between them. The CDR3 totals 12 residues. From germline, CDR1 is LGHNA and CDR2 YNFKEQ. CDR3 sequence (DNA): TGTGCCAGCAGCCAAGCGGGGACTGAAGCTTTCTTT. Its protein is CASSQAGTEAFF.

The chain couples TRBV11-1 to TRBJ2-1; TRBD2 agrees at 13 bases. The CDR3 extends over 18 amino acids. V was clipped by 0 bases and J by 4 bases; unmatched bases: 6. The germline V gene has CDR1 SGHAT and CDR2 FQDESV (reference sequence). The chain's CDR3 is CASSLARTSGSNYNEQFF. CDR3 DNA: TGTGCCAGCAGCTTAGCCCGGACTAGCGGGAGTAATTACAATGAGCAGTTCTTC. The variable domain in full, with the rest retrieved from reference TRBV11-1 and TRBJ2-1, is EAEVAQSPRYKITEKSQAVAFWCDPISGHATLYWYRQILGQGPELLVQFQDESVVDDSQLPKDRFSAERLKGVDSTLKIQPAELGDSAMYLCASSLARTSGSNYNEQFFGPGTRLTVL.